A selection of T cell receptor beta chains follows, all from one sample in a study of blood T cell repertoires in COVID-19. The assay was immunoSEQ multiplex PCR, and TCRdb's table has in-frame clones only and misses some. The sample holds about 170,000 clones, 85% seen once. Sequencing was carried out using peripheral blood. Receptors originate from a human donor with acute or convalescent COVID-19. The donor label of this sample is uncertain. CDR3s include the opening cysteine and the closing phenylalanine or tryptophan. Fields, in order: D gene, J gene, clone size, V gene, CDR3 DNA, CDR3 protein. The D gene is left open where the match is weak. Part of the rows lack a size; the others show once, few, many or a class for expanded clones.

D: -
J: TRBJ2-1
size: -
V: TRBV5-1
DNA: TGCGCCAGCAGCTTGCTGAACTATGAGCAGTTCTTC
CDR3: CASSLLNYEQFF

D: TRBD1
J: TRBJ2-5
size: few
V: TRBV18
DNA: TGTGCCAGCTCACCACGGTTACAGGGGGCTACAGAGACCCAGTACTTC
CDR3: CASSPRLQGATETQYF

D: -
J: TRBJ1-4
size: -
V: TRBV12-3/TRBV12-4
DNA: TGTGCCAGCAGTTTATTTGAGAGGGCCAGCTTATTTTTT
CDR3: CASSLFERASLFF

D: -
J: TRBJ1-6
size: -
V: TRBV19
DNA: TGTGCCAGTAGTATATTAATACAGCAATCTACAAATTCACCCCTCCACTTT
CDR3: CASSILIQQSTNSPLHF

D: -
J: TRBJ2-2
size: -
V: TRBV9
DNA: TGTGCCAGCAGCGTAGCCCAGGGTCGAACCGGGGAGCTGTTTTTT
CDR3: CASSVAQGRTGELFF

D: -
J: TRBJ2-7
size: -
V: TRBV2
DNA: TGTGCCAGCAGAGAAAGCGGCCACTCCTACGAGCAGTACTTC
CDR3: CASRESGHSYEQYF

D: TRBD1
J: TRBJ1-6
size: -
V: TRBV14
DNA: TGTGCCAGCAGCCTAAGAGGCAGGGGGCCCTCCTATAATTCACCCCTCCACTTT
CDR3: CASSLRGRGPSYNSPLHF

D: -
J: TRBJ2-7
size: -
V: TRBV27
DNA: TGTGCCAGCAGTCCCCGGAGGGGTCCTTCCTACGAGCAGTACTTC
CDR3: CASSPRRGPSYEQYF

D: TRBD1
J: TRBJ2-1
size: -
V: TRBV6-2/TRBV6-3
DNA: TGTGCCAGCAGTTACCTGGACAGGGTAGTCGCGAATGAGCAGTTCTTC
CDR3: CASSYLDRVVANEQFF

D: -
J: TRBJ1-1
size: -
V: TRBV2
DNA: TGTGCCAGCAGTGCTGGCTGGGGCTCGGCTGAAGCTTTCTTT
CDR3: CASSAGWGSAEAFF

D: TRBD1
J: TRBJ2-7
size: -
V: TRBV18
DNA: TGTGCCAGCTCACCAGGGACAGGTCGGTCCTACGAGCAGTACTTC
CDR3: CASSPGTGRSYEQYF

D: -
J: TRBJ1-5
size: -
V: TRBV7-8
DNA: TGTGCCAGCAGCTCTGCCGGGATTCAGCCCCAGCATTTT
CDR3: CASSSAGIQPQHF

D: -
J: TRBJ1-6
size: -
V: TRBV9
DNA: TGTGCCAGCCAAAGGGAGACACGGGCTAATTCACCCCTCCACTTT
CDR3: CASQRETRANSPLHF

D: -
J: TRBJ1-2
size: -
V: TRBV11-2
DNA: TGTGCCAGCAGTCCGAATCAGGGGCCTAACTATGGCTACACCTTC
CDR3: CASSPNQGPNYGYTF

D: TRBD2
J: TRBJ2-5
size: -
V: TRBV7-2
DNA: TGTGCCAGCAGCTTAGAAGGGACTAGTGGGGGCGGGACCCAGTACTTC
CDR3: CASSLEGTSGGGTQYF

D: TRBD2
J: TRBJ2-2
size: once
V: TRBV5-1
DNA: TGCGCCAGCAGCGTACTAGCGGGTTCGAACACCGGGGAGCTGTTTTTT
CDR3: CASSVLAGSNTGELFF

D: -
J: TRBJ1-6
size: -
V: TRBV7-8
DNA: TGTGCCAGCAGCTTAGGGGCGGGACGAAAAGGTTCACCCCTCCACTTT
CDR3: CASSLGAGRKGSPLHF

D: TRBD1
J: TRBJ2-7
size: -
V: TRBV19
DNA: TGTGCCAGTAGTACCGACAGGGGCTTTTCCTACGAGCAGTACTTC
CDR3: CASSTDRGFSYEQYF

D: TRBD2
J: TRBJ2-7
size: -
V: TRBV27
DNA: TGTGCCAGCAGTTTTGGCCCACCAGCGGGGGGACAGTACTTC
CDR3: CASSFGPPAGGQYF

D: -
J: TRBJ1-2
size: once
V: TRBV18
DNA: TGTGCCAGCTCACCCTCGGACAGTAGAGGCTACACCTTC
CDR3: CASSPSDSRGYTF

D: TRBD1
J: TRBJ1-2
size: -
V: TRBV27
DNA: TGTGCCAGCAGTTACCGGGACAGCTATGGCTACACCTTC
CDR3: CASSYRDSYGYTF

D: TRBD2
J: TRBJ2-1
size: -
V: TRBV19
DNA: TGTGCCAGTAGTATAGTGATTAGCGGGGGCTACAATGAGCAGTTCTTC
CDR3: CASSIVISGGYNEQFF

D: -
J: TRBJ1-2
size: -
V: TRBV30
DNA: TGTGCCGTCGGGCGGGTGAACTATGGCTACACCTTC
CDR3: CAVGRVNYGYTF

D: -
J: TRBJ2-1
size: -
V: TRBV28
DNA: TGTGCCAGCAGCCCCGGGCAGGGAACCTACAATGAGCAGTTCTTC
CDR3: CASSPGQGTYNEQFF

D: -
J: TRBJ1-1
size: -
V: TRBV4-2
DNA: TGTGCCAGCAGCCCCGGACAGAACACTGAAGCTTTCTTT
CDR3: CASSPGQNTEAFF

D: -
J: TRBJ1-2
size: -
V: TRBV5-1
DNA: TGCGCCAGCAGCTTGGCCCGGGACATTCTGGGCTACACCTTC
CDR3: CASSLARDILGYTF

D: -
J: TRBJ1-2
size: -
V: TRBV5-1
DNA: TGCGCCAGCAGCTTGATTAGTGAGTCTCCCACCTATGGCTACACCTTC
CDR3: CASSLISESPTYGYTF

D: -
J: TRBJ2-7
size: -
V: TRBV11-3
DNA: TGTGCCAGCAGCCCGTACCGGGACACCGTAACCTACGAGCAGTACTTC
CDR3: CASSPYRDTVTYEQYF

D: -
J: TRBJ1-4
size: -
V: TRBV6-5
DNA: TGTGCCAGTATTCGGGGGTCAATAACTAATGAAAAACTGTTTTTT
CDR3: CASIRGSITNEKLFF

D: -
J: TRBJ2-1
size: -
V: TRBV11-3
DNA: TGTGCCAGCAGCTCCGGGCGGGGTCCCAATGAGCAGTTCTTC
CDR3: CASSSGRGPNEQFF

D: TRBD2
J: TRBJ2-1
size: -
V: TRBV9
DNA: TGTGCCAGCAGCGTCAGGGCCGGGGGGGGTTACAATGAGCAGTTCTTC
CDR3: CASSVRAGGGYNEQFF

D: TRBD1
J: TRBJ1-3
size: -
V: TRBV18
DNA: TGTGCCAGCTCACCAAAGGGGGCTGATGGAAACACCATATATTTT
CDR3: CASSPKGADGNTIYF

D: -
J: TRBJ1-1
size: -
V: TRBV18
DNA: TGTGCCAGCTCACCCTCTGTTCAGGGGAACACTGAAGCTTTCTTT
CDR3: CASSPSVQGNTEAFF

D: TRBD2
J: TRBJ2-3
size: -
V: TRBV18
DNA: TGTGCCAGCTCACCCTCGGGGGGGCAGTTGGGAGATACGCAGTATTTT
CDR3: CASSPSGGQLGDTQYF

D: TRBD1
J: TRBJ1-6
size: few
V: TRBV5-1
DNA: TGCGCCAGCAGTGAGAGGACAGGGACGGATTCACCCCTCCACTTT
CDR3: CASSERTGTDSPLHF

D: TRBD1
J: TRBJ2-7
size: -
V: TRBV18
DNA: TGTGCCAGCTCAGCTCGCCAGGGACAGGGTTCCCACGAGCAGTACTTC
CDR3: CASSARQGQGSHEQYF

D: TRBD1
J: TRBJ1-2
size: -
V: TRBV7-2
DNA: TGTGCCAGCAGCGAAGGACAGGACGGGTTGGGGTATGGCTACACCTTC
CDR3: CASSEGQDGLGYGYTF

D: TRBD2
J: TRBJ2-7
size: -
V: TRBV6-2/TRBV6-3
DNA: TGTGCCAGCAGCCCGAAGCGGGGGCACCGGGGAACCCCGGGGTCCTACGAGCAGTACTTC
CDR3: CASSPKRGHRGTPGSYEQYF

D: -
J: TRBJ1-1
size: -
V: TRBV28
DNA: TGTGCCAGCAGTTTCAAAGGGGGGGGCACTGAAGCTTTCTTT
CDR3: CASSFKGGGTEAFF

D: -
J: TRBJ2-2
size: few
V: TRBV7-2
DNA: TGTGCCAGCAGCTTGGAAACAGGGTACACCGGGGAGCTGTTTTTT
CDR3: CASSLETGYTGELFF

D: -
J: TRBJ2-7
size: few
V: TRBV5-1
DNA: TGCGCCAGCAGCTTGGGGCAGGGCAACGAGCAGTACTTC
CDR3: CASSLGQGNEQYF

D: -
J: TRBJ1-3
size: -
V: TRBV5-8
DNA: TGTGCCAGCAGCCCACTCCATTCTGGAAACACCATATATTTT
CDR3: CASSPLHSGNTIYF

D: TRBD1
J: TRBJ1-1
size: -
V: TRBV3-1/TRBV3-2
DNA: TGTGCCAGCAGCCCCTCGGGGGACAGGGGATTGACCACTGAAGCTTTCTTT
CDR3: CASSPSGDRGLTTEAFF

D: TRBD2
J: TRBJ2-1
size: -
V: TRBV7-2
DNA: TGTGCCAGCAGCCCCCCCCTAGCGGGGGGCTCGTTCTTC
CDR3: CASSPPLAGGSFF

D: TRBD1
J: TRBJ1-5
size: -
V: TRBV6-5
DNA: TGTGCCAGCAGTTACTCAGGACAGGGTCAGCCCCAGCATTTT
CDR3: CASSYSGQGQPQHF

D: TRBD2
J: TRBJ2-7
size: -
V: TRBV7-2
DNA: TGTGCCAGCAGCTTAGTAAGAGCGGGGGGTTCTTCCTACGAGCAGTACTTC
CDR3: CASSLVRAGGSSYEQYF

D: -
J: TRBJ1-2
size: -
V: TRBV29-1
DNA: TGCAGCGTCGGACAGTCAAACTATGGCTACACCTTC
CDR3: CSVGQSNYGYTF

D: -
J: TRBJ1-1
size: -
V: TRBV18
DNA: TGTGCCAGCTCACCTAGGACAATTGGCCAGCTCGACACTGAAGCTTTCTTT
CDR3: CASSPRTIGQLDTEAFF

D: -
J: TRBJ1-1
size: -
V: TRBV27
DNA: TGTGCCAGCAGTTCGGTGCAGGGGAACACTGAAGCTTTCTTT
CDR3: CASSSVQGNTEAFF

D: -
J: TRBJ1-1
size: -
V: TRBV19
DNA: TGTGCCAGTAGTATAGGCACAGGGATCGGGACTGAAGCTTTCTTT
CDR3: CASSIGTGIGTEAFF

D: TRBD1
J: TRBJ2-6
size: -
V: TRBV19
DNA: TGTGCCAGTAGTCGGGACAGGGTTTTAGGCTCTGGGGCCAACGTCCTGACTTTC
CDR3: CASSRDRVLGSGANVLTF

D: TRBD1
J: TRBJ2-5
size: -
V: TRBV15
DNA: TGTGCCACCAGCAGAGATCAGGGACAGCAAGAGACCCAGTACTTC
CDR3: CATSRDQGQQETQYF

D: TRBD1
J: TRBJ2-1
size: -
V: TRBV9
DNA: TGTGCCAGCAGCGCCCGACAGGGGGCCCCCTCAAAAAATGAGCAGTTCTTC
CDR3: CASSARQGAPSKNEQFF

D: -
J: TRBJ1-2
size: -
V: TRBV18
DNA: TGTGCCAGCTCACCGATGAGAGGCTACACCTTC
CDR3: CASSPMRGYTF

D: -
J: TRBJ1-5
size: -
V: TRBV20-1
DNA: TGCAGTGCTAGTCCGGGGATACTTCAGCCCCAGCATTTT
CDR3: CSASPGILQPQHF

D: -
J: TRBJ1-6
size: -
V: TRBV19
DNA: TGTGCCAGTAGTATTCGGGGGAGTTTGTATGGTTCACCCCTCCACTTT
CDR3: CASSIRGSLYGSPLHF

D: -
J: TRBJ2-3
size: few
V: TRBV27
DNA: TGTGCCAGCAGTTTTGGGGCTAGCACAGATACGCAGTATTTT
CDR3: CASSFGASTDTQYF

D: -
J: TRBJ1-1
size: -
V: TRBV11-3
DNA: TGTGCCAGCAGCAAGGGAGGAGGAGCTTTCTTT
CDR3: CASSKGGGAFF

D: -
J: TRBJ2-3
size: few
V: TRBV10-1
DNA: TGCGCCAGCAGTGAGCCTAGCCGAGATACGCAGTATTTT
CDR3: CASSEPSRDTQYF

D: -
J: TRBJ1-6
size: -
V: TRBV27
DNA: TGTGCCAGCAGCTGGGACATCTTGAGCTCCTATAATTCACCCCTCCACTTT
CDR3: CASSWDILSSYNSPLHF